These T cell receptor beta chains were read from a single sample in a study of cytomegalovirus exposure and HLA in healthy donors. Here immunoSEQ multiplex PCR was the method, and the copy in TCRdb shows in-frame clones only, minus some. The sample includes about 77,000 clones, roughly four fifths of them seen just once. Sample: PBMCs. The receptors shown here come from a man between 40 and 49 years old in good health and CMV-seronegative. CDR3s include the opening cysteine and the closing phenylalanine or tryptophan. D genes are given only for firm matches.

CDR3aa: CASSQNRASSYEQYF; j_gene: TRBJ2-7; v_gene: TRBV4-3; d_gene: -
CDR3aa: CASSLSKNTEAFF; j_gene: TRBJ1-1; v_gene: TRBV28; d_gene: -
CDR3aa: CASSYGASGWTGELFF; j_gene: TRBJ2-2; v_gene: TRBV6-5; d_gene: TRBD2
CDR3aa: CASSSPLDTQYF; j_gene: TRBJ2-3; v_gene: TRBV5-1; d_gene: -
CDR3aa: CASSLSLLYNEQFF; j_gene: TRBJ2-1; v_gene: TRBV11-3; d_gene: -
CDR3aa: CATRQDSGNTIYF; j_gene: TRBJ1-3; v_gene: TRBV10-3; d_gene: -
CDR3aa: CAWKFTRDTGTEAFF; j_gene: TRBJ1-1; v_gene: TRBV30; d_gene: -
CDR3aa: CASSSGQGDTYEQYF; j_gene: TRBJ2-7; v_gene: TRBV7-8; d_gene: TRBD1
CDR3aa: CASSQSTVRGWAFF; j_gene: TRBJ1-1; v_gene: TRBV16; d_gene: -
CDR3aa: CASTRGEGADTQYF; j_gene: TRBJ2-3; v_gene: TRBV5-4; d_gene: -
CDR3aa: CASSGQGVYEQYF; j_gene: TRBJ2-7; v_gene: TRBV28; d_gene: TRBD1
CDR3aa: CSVESKDSSSYEQYF; j_gene: TRBJ2-7; v_gene: TRBV29-1; d_gene: -
CDR3aa: CASSIGTSWEQFF; j_gene: TRBJ2-1; v_gene: TRBV11-2; d_gene: TRBD2
CDR3aa: CASSQVRVGEQFF; j_gene: TRBJ2-1; v_gene: TRBV4-2; d_gene: -
CDR3aa: CAWSRGTALNTGELFF; j_gene: TRBJ2-2; v_gene: TRBV30; d_gene: -
CDR3aa: CASSLPGQGYEQYF; j_gene: -; v_gene: TRBV7-9; d_gene: TRBD1
CDR3aa: CASSAAGPSNQPQHF; j_gene: TRBJ1-5; v_gene: TRBV25-1; d_gene: -
CDR3aa: CASSLVPGRGTGELFF; j_gene: TRBJ2-2; v_gene: TRBV5-1; d_gene: -
CDR3aa: CASRHRRVGELFF; j_gene: TRBJ2-2; v_gene: TRBV12-2; d_gene: -
CDR3aa: CASTGVGGYTF; j_gene: TRBJ1-2; v_gene: TRBV19; d_gene: -
CDR3aa: CASSESAGVGGTGELFF; j_gene: TRBJ2-2; v_gene: TRBV10-1; d_gene: TRBD2
CDR3aa: CASSDFGTSGDEQYF; j_gene: TRBJ2-7; v_gene: TRBV2; d_gene: TRBD2
CDR3aa: CASRGGPSYNEQFF; j_gene: TRBJ2-1; v_gene: TRBV6-5; d_gene: -
CDR3aa: CASSEAGSRPSDEQYF; j_gene: TRBJ2-7; v_gene: TRBV9; d_gene: -
CDR3aa: CASSSYRGSSYNEQFF; j_gene: TRBJ2-1; v_gene: TRBV7-9; d_gene: TRBD1
CDR3aa: CASSPGQNTEAFF; j_gene: TRBJ1-1; v_gene: TRBV7-6; d_gene: -
CDR3aa: CASRAGGRDEQFF; j_gene: TRBJ2-1; v_gene: TRBV7-2; d_gene: TRBD1